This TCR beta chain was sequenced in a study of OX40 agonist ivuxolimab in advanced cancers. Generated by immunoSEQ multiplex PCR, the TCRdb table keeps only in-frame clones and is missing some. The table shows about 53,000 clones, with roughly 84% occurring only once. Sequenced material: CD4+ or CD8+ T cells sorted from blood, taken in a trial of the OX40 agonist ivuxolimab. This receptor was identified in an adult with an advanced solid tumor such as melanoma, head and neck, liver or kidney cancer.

In DNA, the CDR3 is TGTGCCAGCAGCGGAGGGGGCGGCAGGGGCTACACCTTC. This codes for CASSGGGGRGYTF. The chain uses TRBV6-1 and TRBJ1-2; 7 nucleotides line up with TRBD1. Germline trimming cut 6 bases from V and 8 bases from J; bases unmatched to any gene: 9. This CDR3 contains 13 residues. Germline values: CDR1 MNHNS, CDR2 SASEGT.